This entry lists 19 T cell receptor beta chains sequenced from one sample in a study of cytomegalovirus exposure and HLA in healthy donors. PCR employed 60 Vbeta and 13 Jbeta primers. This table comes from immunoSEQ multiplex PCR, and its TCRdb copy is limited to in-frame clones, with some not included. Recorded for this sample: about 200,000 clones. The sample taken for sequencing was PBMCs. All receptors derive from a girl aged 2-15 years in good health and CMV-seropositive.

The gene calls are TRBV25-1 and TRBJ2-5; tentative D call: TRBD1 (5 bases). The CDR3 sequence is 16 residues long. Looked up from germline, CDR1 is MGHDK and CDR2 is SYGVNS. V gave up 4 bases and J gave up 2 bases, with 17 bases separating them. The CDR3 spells CASSARTTGPQETQYF. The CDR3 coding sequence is TGTGCCAGCAGTGCCCGGACCACAGGACCGCAAGAGACCCAGTACTTC.

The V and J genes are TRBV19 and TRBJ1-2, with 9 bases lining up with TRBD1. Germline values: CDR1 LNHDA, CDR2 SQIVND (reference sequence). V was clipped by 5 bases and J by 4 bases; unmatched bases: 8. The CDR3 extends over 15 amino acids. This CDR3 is CASSETGGWSYGYTF. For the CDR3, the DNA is TGTGCCAGTAGTGAAACAGGGGGCTGGAGCTATGGCTACACCTTC.

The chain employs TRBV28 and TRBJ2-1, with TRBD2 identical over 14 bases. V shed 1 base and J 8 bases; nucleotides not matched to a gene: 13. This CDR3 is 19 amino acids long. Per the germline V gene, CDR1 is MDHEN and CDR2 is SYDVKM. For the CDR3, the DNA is TGTGCCAGCAGTTTATCCGGGACTAGCGGGAGCCCATTACACTATGAGCAGTTCTTC. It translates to CASSLSGTSGSPLHYEQFF.

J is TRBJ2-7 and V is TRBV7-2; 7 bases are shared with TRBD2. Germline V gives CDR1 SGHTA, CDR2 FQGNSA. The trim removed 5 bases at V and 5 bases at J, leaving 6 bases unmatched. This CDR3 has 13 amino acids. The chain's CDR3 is CASSPNREDEQYF. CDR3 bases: TGTGCCAGCAGCCCCAACCGGGAGGACGAGCAGTACTTC.

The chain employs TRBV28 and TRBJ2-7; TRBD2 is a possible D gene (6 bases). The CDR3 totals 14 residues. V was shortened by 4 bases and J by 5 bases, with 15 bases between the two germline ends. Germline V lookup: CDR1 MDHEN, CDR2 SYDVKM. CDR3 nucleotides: TGTGCCAGCAGTTCGGGAGTCACTTTCCACGAGCAGTACTTC. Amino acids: CASSSGVTFHEQYF.

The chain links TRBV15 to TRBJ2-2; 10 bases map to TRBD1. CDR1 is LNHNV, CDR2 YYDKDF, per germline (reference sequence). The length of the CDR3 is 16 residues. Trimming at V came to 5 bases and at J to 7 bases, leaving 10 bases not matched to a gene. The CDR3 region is CATSGPDRGQGGELFF. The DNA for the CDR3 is TGTGCCACCAGCGGACCAGACAGGGGGCAGGGCGGGGAGCTGTTTTTT. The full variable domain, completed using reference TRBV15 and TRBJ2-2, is DAMVIQNPRYQVTQFGKPVTLSCSQTLNHNVMYWYQQKSSQAPKLLFHYYDKDFNNEADTPDNFQSRRPNTSFCFLDIRSPGLGDTAMYLCATSGPDRGQGGELFFGEGSRLTVL.

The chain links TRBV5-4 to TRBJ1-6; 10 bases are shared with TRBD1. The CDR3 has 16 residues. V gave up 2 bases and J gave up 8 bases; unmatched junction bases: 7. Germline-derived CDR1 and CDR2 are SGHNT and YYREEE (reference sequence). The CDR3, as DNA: TGTGCCAGCAGCTTATCGACAGGGGGCGCAGATTCACCCCTCCACTTT. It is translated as CASSLSTGGADSPLHF. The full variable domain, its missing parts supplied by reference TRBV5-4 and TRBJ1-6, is ETGVTQSPTHLIKTRGQQVTLRCSSQSGHNTVSWYQQALGQGPQFIFQYYREEENGRGNFPPRFSGLQFPNYSSELNVNALELDDSALYLCASSLSTGGADSPLHFGNGTRLTVT.

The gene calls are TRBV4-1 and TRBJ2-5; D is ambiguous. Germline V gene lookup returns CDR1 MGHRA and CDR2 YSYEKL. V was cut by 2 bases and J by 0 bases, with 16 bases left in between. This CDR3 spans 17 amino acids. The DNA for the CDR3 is TGCGCCAGCAGCCAAAGAACCGGAGACTTAAACCAAGAGACCCAGTACTTC. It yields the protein CASSQRTGDLNQETQYF.

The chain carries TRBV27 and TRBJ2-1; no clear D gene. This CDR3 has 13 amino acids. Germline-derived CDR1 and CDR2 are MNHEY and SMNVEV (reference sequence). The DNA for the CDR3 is TGTACAAGCACGGGTCTTGGGTACAATGAGCAGTTCTTC. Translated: CTSTGLGYNEQFF.

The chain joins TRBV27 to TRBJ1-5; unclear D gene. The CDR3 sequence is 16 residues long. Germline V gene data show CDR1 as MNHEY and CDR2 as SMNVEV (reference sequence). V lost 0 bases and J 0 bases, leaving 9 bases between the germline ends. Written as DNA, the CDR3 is TGTGCCAGCAGTTTATCCGTAGGAGATAGCAATCAGCCCCAGCATTTT. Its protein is CASSLSVGDSNQPQHF.

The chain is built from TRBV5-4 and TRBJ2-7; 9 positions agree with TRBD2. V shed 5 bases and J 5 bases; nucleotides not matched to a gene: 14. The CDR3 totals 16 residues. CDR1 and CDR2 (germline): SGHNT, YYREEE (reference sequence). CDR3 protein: CASSPTLAGKRDEQYF. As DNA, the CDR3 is TGTGCCAGCAGTCCTACTCTAGCGGGAAAGCGGGACGAGCAGTACTTC. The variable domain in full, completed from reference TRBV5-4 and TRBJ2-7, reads ETGVTQSPTHLIKTRGQQVTLRCSSQSGHNTVSWYQQALGQGPQFIFQYYREEENGRGNFPPRFSGLQFPNYSSELNVNALELDDSALYLCASSPTLAGKRDEQYFGPGTRLTVT.

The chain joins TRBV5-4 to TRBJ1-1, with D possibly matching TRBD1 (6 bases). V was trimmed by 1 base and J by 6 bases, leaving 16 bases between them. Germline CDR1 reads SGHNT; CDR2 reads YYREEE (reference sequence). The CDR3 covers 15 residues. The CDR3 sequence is CASSLPGVIFAEAFF. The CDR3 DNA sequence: TGTGCCAGCAGCTTGCCAGGGGTCATTTTCGCTGAAGCTTTCTTT.

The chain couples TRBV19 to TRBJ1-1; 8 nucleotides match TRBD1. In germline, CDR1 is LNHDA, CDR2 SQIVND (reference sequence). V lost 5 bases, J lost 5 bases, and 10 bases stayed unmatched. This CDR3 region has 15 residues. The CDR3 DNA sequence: TGTGCCAGTAGTCTAGGACAGGGCGGAAATACTGAAGCTTTCTTT. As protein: CASSLGQGGNTEAFF.

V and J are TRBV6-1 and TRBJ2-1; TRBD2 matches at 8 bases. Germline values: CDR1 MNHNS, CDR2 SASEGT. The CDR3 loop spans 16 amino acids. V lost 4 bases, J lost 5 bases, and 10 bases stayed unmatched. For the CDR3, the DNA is TGTGCCAGCAGTGGAAACCCGGGACTAGGAAACAATGAGCAGTTCTTC. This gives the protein CASSGNPGLGNNEQFF.

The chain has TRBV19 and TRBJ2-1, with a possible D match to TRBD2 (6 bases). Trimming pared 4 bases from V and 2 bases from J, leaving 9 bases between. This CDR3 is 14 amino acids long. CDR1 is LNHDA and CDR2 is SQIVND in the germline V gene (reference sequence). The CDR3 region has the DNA TGTGCCAGTAGTACGGGGGAGGCCTACAATGAGCAGTTCTTC. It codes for CASSTGEAYNEQFF.

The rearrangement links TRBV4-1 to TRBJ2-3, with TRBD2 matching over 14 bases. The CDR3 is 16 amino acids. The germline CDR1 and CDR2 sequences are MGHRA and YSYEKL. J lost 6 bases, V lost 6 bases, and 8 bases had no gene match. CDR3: CASRPTGTSGSDTQYF. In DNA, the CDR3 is TGCGCCAGCAGACCCACCGGGACTAGCGGGAGTGATACGCAGTATTTT.

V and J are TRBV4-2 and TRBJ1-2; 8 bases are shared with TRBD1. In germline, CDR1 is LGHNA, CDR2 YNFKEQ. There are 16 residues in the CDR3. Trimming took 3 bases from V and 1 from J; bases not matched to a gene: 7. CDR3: CASSQGDRTINYGYTF. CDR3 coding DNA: TGTGCCAGCAGCCAGGGGGACAGGACGATTAACTATGGCTACACCTTC.

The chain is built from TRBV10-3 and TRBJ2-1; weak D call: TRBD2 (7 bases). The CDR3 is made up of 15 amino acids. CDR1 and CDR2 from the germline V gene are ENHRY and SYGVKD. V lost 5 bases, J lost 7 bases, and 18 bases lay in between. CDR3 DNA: TGTGCCATCAGTTCCCGGGGGGCGGGACCTAATGAGCAGTTCTTC. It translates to CAISSRGAGPNEQFF.

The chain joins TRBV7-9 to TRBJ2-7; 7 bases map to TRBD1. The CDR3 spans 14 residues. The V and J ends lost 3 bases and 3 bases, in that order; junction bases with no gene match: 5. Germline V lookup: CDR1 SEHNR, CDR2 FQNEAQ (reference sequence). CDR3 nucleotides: TGTGCCAGCAGCTTGCCGGGACAGAACTACGAGCAGTACTTC. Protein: CASSLPGQNYEQYF.